These 17 T cell receptor beta chains originate from one sample sequenced in a study of cytomegalovirus exposure and HLA in healthy donors. PCR amplification relied on 60 Vbeta primers (plus 13 Jbeta primers). Repertoires were generated with immunoSEQ multiplex PCR, while TCRdb's copy carries only in-frame clones and drops some. Here the sample spans 100,000 to 150,000 clones, roughly 80% being singletons. Sequencing was carried out using PBMCs. The receptors stem from a woman aged 40 to 49 in good health and CMV-seropositive.

In nucleotides, the CDR3 is TGTGCCAGCAGTGGGGAGGGTAATTATGGCTACACCTTC. Protein sequence: CASSGEGNYGYTF. The chain has TRBV2 and TRBJ1-2; D call uncertain. In germline, CDR1 is SNHLY, CDR2 FYNNEI. The CDR3 has 13 residues. V gave up 4 bases and J gave up 5 bases, with 11 bases separating them.

The CDR3 loop is CASSYPGTDTQYF. The CDR3 DNA follows: TGTGCCAGCAGTTACCCGGGCACAGATACGCAGTATTTT. The rearrangement links TRBV6-5 to TRBJ2-3; D ambiguous. This CDR3 is 13 amino acids long. The V end was cut by 2 bases, the J end by 1 base, with 4 bases between. CDR1 and CDR2 from the germline V gene are MNHEY and SVGAGI.

The chain is built from TRBV6-5 and TRBJ2-7, with D hard to call. This CDR3 is 13 amino acids long. V was trimmed by 2 bases and J by 3 bases, leaving 8 bases between them. Germline lookup yields CDR1 MNHEY and CDR2 SVGAGI. The CDR3 sequence is CASSYGEDYEQYF. The CDR3 bases are TGTGCCAGCAGTTACGGTGAGGACTACGAGCAGTACTTC.

CDR3 sequence: CASSKNTDIF. In nucleotides, the CDR3 is TGTGCCAGCAGCAAAAATACGGACATCTTT. This chain connects TRBV21-1 to TRBJ1-1; TRBD1 was called by the table and not checked on the DNA. TRBV21-1 has pseudogene status. The CDR3 consists of 10 residues.

V usage is TRBV15 and J usage is TRBJ2-3; 7 bases align to TRBD2. Per germline, CDR1 LNHNV and CDR2 YYDKDF (reference sequence). The CDR3 is 15 residues long. V dropped 1 base and J dropped 5; count of bases not matched to a gene: 6. In DNA, the CDR3 is TGTGCCACCAGCAGAGCTCGGCGGGAGTTAGATACGCAGTATTTT. Its protein product is CATSRARRELDTQYF.

The chain joins TRBV19 to TRBJ1-1; no definite D call. The V and J ends lost 5 bases and 1 base respectively, with 11 bases between them. The length of the CDR3 is 14 residues. CDR1 is LNHDA and CDR2 is SQIVND in the germline V gene (reference sequence). The CDR3 region is CASSSYDKNTEAFF. The CDR3 nucleotides are TGTGCCAGTAGTTCTTACGACAAGAACACTGAAGCTTTCTTT.

This clone was recorded only once. V usage is TRBV7-6 and J usage is TRBJ1-3; D may be TRBD1 (5 bases). From germline, CDR1 is SGHVS and CDR2 FNYEAQ. The CDR3 runs to 16 residues. V was trimmed by 2 bases and J by 2 bases, leaving 13 bases between them. DNA of the CDR3: TGTGCCAGCAGCTTATCAGTCGGCAGGGCTGGAAACACCATATATTTT. Its translation is CASSLSVGRAGNTIYF.

The DNA of the CDR3 is TGCGCCAGCAGCCAAGACGCTAGGCCGGACTATGGCTACACCTTC. Its translation: CASSQDARPDYGYTF. This chain joins TRBV4-3 and TRBJ1-2, with D unclear. V was cut by 0 bases and J by 3 bases, with 11 bases left in between. CDR1 and CDR2 (germline): LGHNA, YSLEER. The CDR3 has 15 amino acids.

The CDR3 region has the DNA TGCAGTGCTAGTTTAGTCGGGGAGCTGTTTTTT. It specifies CSASLVGELFF. The rearrangement joins TRBV20-1 to TRBJ2-2; D ambiguous. With 3 bases removed from V and 7 bases from J, the gap between germline ends came to 6 bases. Germline V gives CDR1 DFQATT, CDR2 SNEGSKA (reference sequence). The CDR3 has 11 amino acids.

This sequence joins TRBV9 and TRBJ2-7; D might be TRBD1 (5 bases). Germline V lookup: CDR1 SGDLS, CDR2 YYNGEE. V gave up 4 bases and J gave up 4 bases, with 12 bases separating them. CDR3 length equals 13 residues. CDR3 protein: CASSPETAYEQYF. CDR3 DNA sequence: TGTGCCAGCAGCCCAGAGACAGCTTACGAGCAGTACTTC.

This clone was recorded a few times. The chain recombines TRBV19 with TRBJ1-1; D might be TRBD1 (5 bases). CDR3 length equals 14 residues. The germline V and J ends were trimmed by 7 bases and 0 bases, with 12 bases remaining between them. CDR1 LNHDA and CDR2 SQIVND come from the germline V gene (reference sequence). CDR3 coding DNA: TGTGCCAGTAATATCAGACAGATGAACACTGAAGCTTTCTTT. It encodes CASNIRQMNTEAFF.

This clone has a single count. The rearrangement links TRBV19 to TRBJ1-1, with D perhaps TRBD1 (6 bases). V lost 8 bases and J lost 1, with 8 bases in between. CDR1 and CDR2 from the germline V gene are LNHDA and SQIVND (reference sequence). The CDR3 runs 12 residues. The CDR3, as DNA: TGTGCCAGTGGACAGAGGAACACTGAAGCTTTCTTT. It specifies CASGQRNTEAFF.

The CDR3 coding sequence is TGTGCCAGTAGCAAAAGGACTAGCGGGAGGCCGTGGTACGAGCAGTACTTC. Its protein is CASSKRTSGRPWYEQYF. V usage is TRBV19 and J usage is TRBJ2-7; TRBD2 matches at 14 bases. Germline CDR1 is LNHDA and CDR2 is SQIVND (reference sequence). With 6 bases clipped from V and 4 bases from J, the junction kept 11 bases outside the gene matches. The CDR3 is made up of 17 amino acids. The variable domain in full, completed from reference TRBV19 and TRBJ2-7, reads DGGITQSPKYLFRKEGQNVTLSCEQNLNHDAMYWYRQDPGQGLRLIYYSQIVNDFQKGDIAEGYSVSREKKESFPLTVTSAQKNPTAFYLCASSKRTSGRPWYEQYFGPGTRLTVT.

This rearrangement joins TRBV7-8 to TRBJ2-7; 7 nucleotides agree with TRBD1. From germline, CDR1 is SGHVS and CDR2 FQNEAQ. V lost 3 bases to trimming and J lost 7 bases; unmatched junction nucleotides: 12. The CDR3 has 15 amino acids. The CDR3 nucleotides read TGTGCCAGCAGCTTCTTCGAGGGGGCCATGCGGGAGCAGTACTTC. Encoded protein: CASSFFEGAMREQYF.

The CDR3 here is CASSLGGLWGQGIGAQHF. The CDR3 DNA reads as TGTGCCAGCAGTTTAGGGGGTCTGTGGGGACAGGGGATCGGGGCCCAGCATTTT. J is TRBJ1-5 and V is TRBV28, with 10 bases lining up with TRBD1. The trim removed 2 bases at V and 11 bases at J, leaving 18 bases unmatched. This CDR3 is built from 18 residues. Germline CDR1 reads MDHEN; CDR2 reads SYDVKM.

This chain uses TRBV11-2 with TRBJ2-2, with 9 bases matching TRBD1. The CDR3 length is 16 residues. Trimming took 3 bases from V and 5 from J; bases not matched to a gene: 7. Germline CDR1 SGHAT, CDR2 FQNNGV. Here the CDR3 DNA reads TGTGCCAGCAGCTTGGCAACAGGGGGCTATACCGGGGAGCTGTTTTTT. This gives the protein CASSLATGGYTGELFF.

This sequence joins TRBV28 and TRBJ1-6; 10 nucleotides match TRBD1. In germline, CDR1 is MDHEN, CDR2 SYDVKM. With V trimmed by 7 bases and J by 6 bases, 6 bases remained unmatched. The CDR3 loop spans 15 amino acids. The CDR3 DNA sequence: TGTGCCAGCAATTTCTGGACAGGGGGTAATTCACCCCTCCACTTT. Protein sequence: CASNFWTGGNSPLHF. The variable domain in full, completed from reference TRBV28 and TRBJ1-6, reads DVKVTQSSRYLVKRTGEKVFLECVQDMDHENMFWYRQDPGLGLRLIYFSYDVKMKEKGDIPEGYSVSREKKERFSLILESASTNQTSMYLCASNFWTGGNSPLHFGNGTRLTVT.